Below are 9 T cell receptor beta chains sequenced from a single sample in a study of blood T cell repertoires in COVID-19. Here immunoSEQ multiplex PCR was the method, and the copy in TCRdb shows in-frame clones only, minus some. The data show about 200,000 clones, approximately 90% seen once. Sequenced: peripheral blood. The receptors were gathered from a man aged 45-65 years with acute or convalescent COVID-19.

The rearrangement uses TRBV2 and TRBJ1-6; no reliable D call. The CDR3 runs to 14 residues. Germline values: CDR1 SNHLY, CDR2 FYNNEI. V was shortened by 4 bases and J by 10 bases, with 14 bases between the two germline ends. CDR3 sequence: CASSGTPAGSPLHF. The CDR3 nucleotides are TGTGCCAGCAGTGGGACTCCGGCGGGCTCACCCCTCCACTTT. Supplemented by reference TRBV2 and TRBJ1-6, the full variable domain reads EPEVTQTPSHQVTQMGQEVILRCVPISNHLYFYWYRQILGQKVEFLVSFYNNEISEKSEIFDDQFSVERPDGSNFTLKIRSTKLEDSAMYFCASSGTPAGSPLHFGNGTRLTVT.

This sequence joins TRBV3-1 (or the pseudogene TRBV3-2) and TRBJ2-2; 9 nucleotides match TRBD2. The germline V gene encodes CDR1 LGHDT and CDR2 YNNKEL (reference sequence). With 3 bases clipped from V and 7 bases from J, the junction kept 6 bases outside the gene matches. The CDR3 extends over 15 amino acids. In DNA, the CDR3 is TGTGCCAGCAGCCATGGGACTAGCTGGATCGGGGAGCTGTTTTTT. Translation gives CASSHGTSWIGELFF.

The chain carries TRBV6-5 and TRBJ1-6; D is ambiguous. Trimming shortened V by 0 bases and J by 3 bases, and 9 bases separated the two germline ends. The CDR3 has 16 residues. The germline CDR1 and CDR2 sequences are MNHEY and SVGAGI. The CDR3 is CASSYSWQVYNSPLHF. The CDR3 DNA follows: TGTGCCAGCAGTTACTCCTGGCAGGTCTATAATTCACCCCTCCACTTT.

This clone was seen only once. V gene TRBV29-1 combines with J gene TRBJ2-2; 9 bases fit TRBD1. CDR1 is SQVTM, CDR2 ANQGSEA, per germline. The CDR3 has 14 amino acids. V dropped 8 bases and J dropped 3; count of bases not matched to a gene: 7. The CDR3 DNA follows: TGCAGCACTCAGGACAGGGGATACACCGGGGAGCTGTTTTTT. The encoded protein is CSTQDRGYTGELFF.

The rearrangement links TRBV15 to TRBJ2-2; 10 bases are a match to TRBD1. This CDR3 contains 16 residues. Germline values: CDR1 LNHNV, CDR2 YYDKDF (reference sequence). V lost 3 bases to trimming and J lost 1 base; unmatched junction nucleotides: 2. CDR3: CATSSGQGGNTGELFF. DNA for the CDR3: TGTGCCACCAGCAGTGGACAGGGGGGGAACACCGGGGAGCTGTTTTTT.

The CDR3 region is CASGLAPGTSGGAIYNEQFF. Here the CDR3 DNA reads TGTGCTAGTGGTTTGGCACCCGGGACTAGCGGGGGGGCGATCTACAATGAGCAGTTCTTC. V gene TRBV12-5 combines with J gene TRBJ2-1; 16 bases align to TRBD2. This CDR3 region has 20 residues. Germline values: CDR1 LGHNT, CDR2 FRNRAP. J gave up 3 bases and V 1 base, and 9 bases lay outside the gene matches. The variable domain in full, with the rest retrieved from reference TRBV12-5 and TRBJ2-1, is DARVTQTPRHKVTEMGQEVTMRCQPILGHNTVFWYRQTMMQGLELLAYFRNRAPLDDSGMPKDRFSAEMPDATLATLKIQPSEPRDSAVYFCASGLAPGTSGGAIYNEQFFGPGTRLTVL.

The chain is built from TRBV5-1 and TRBJ1-6, with 10 bases aligning to TRBD1. Per the germline V gene, CDR1 is SGHRS and CDR2 is YFSETQ. Unmatched junction bases numbered 6, after V lost 5 bases and J lost 10 bases. The CDR3 contains 14 residues. The CDR3 here is CASRTGQGGSPLHF. The DNA for the CDR3 is TGCGCCAGCAGAACCGGACAGGGGGGATCACCCCTCCACTTT.

The chain employs TRBV9 and TRBJ2-7, with TRBD2 as a possible D gene (5 bases). Trimming stripped 1 base from V and 0 bases from J, with 8 bases between. Germline V gene sequence: CDR1 SGDLS, CDR2 YYNGEE. The CDR3 sequence is 14 residues long. The CDR3, as DNA: TGTGCCAGCAGCGTAAACCGGGACTCCTACGAGCAGTACTTC. The encoded protein is CASSVNRDSYEQYF.

The gene calls are TRBV18 and TRBJ2-7; 7 nucleotides align to TRBD2. The CDR3 loop spans 14 amino acids. Germline V lookup: CDR1 KGHSH, CDR2 LQKENI. The trim removed 5 bases at V and 1 base at J, leaving 5 bases unmatched. This CDR3 is CASSEASGSYEQYF. As DNA, the CDR3 is TGTGCCAGCTCAGAGGCTAGCGGATCCTACGAGCAGTACTTC.